Sequencing of this T cell receptor (beta chain) was carried out in a study of blood T cell repertoires in COVID-19. Whole-study context: T cells, B-cell-depleted T cells, or PBMCs provided the cDNA or gDNA that served as material.

CDR3 length: 18 residues. Germline CDR1 is PRHDT and CDR2 is FYEKMQ (reference sequence). V was shortened by 5 bases and J by 4 bases, with 24 bases between the two germline ends. In the source study's methods: Counts of nucleated cells, estimated from reference gene primer amplification, were obtained. Data came from immunoSEQ multiplex PCR; TCRdb stores just in-frame clones and leaves some out. V, J and clone size are those of that table, while D and trimming were read from the DNA. The data contain around 270,000 clones, approximately 90% of them singletons. The receptor comes from a middle-aged man with acute or convalescent COVID-19. This chain uses TRBV13 with TRBJ2-1; maybe TRBD1 (7 bases). The sample comprised peripheral blood. As DNA, the CDR3 is TGTGCCAGCAGCCCGTCGAGGGGGGACAGACCCATGTACAATGAGCAGTTCTTC. This gives the protein CASSPSRGDRPMYNEQFF.